This T cell receptor beta chain was identified during a study of siplizumab effects on memory and regulatory T cells. General study findings and limits: Only a minority of proliferating CD4+ or CD8+ clones had an assignable naive or memory phenotype, with roughly 80-96% lacking one. It was never confirmed that proliferating Tregs from siplizumab cultures were suppressive. Among alloreactive clones, only a minor fraction mapped to unstimulated subsets.

V shed 4 bases and J shed 0 bases, with 9 bases lying between them. This CDR3 spans 14 amino acids. Germline CDR1 WSHSY, CDR2 SAAADI. Concerning this clone: Its antigen is currently unknown.

Here immunoSEQ multiplex PCR was the method, and the copy in TCRdb shows in-frame clones only, minus some. The sample lists about 75,000 clones, 93% occurring once. The chain joins TRBV10-2 to TRBJ1-1, with no clear D. Sequencing was performed on CD8+ T cells sorted from blood. The receptor's source is a human donor in good health. The CDR3 sequence: CASSVSDLNTEAFF. The CDR3 nucleotides read TGCGCCAGCAGTGTTTCGGATCTGAACACTGAAGCTTTCTTT.